These 4 T cell receptor beta chains originate from one sample sequenced in a study of response to subunit inactivated influenza vaccine. TCRdb fed the RT-PCR reads into MiXCR, producing one record per CDR3 protein. The repertoire holds 500,000 to 600,000 distinct CDR3 sequences, with around 8% as singletons. The sequenced sample was PBMCs from blood, obtained roughly 24 months after vaccination. These receptors all stem from a man aged 50-75 years who received an inactivated influenza vaccine.

This clonotype has a handful of counts. V usage is TRBV7-9 and J usage is TRBJ2-7, with no clear D. V lost 0 bases to trimming and J lost 3 bases, with 18 bases between them. This CDR3 is 17 amino acids long. CDR1 and CDR2 from the germline V gene are SEHNR and FQNEAQ (reference sequence). The CDR3 nucleotides read TGTGCCAGCAGCTTAGCCCCGGCCGCGGCAATAGACTACGAGCAGTACTTC. Translated: CASSLAPAAAIDYEQYF.

The sample holds a few counts of this clonotype. This chain connects TRBV5-1 to TRBJ2-5; 9 bases are a match to TRBD2. V trimming: 5 bases; J trimming: 5 bases; junction bases outside the gene matches: 10. CDR1 and CDR2 (germline): SGHRS, YFSETQ. The CDR3 loop spans 15 amino acids. DNA for the CDR3: TGCGCCAGCAGGGCAAGCGGGAGGTCGGAGGAGACCCAGTACTTC. Translated, it gives CASRASGRSEETQYF.

This rearrangement joins TRBV5-1 to TRBJ2-3, with unresolved D. Trimming stripped 0 bases from V and 4 bases from J, with 9 bases between. From germline, CDR1 is SGHRS and CDR2 YFSETQ. The CDR3 is 14 amino acids. CDR3 residues: CASSLAGSSDTQYF. Here the CDR3 DNA reads TGCGCCAGCAGCTTGGCCGGGTCCTCAGATACGCAGTATTTT.

This clonotype has a count of ten or more. The chain joins TRBV11-1 to TRBJ1-1; 7 nucleotides match TRBD1. Germline trimming cut 4 bases from V and 0 bases from J; bases unmatched to any gene: 8. The CDR3 extends over 16 amino acids. Germline lookup yields CDR1 SGHAT and CDR2 FQDESV (reference sequence). CDR3 protein: CASSWGMTGLNTEAFF. The CDR3 DNA reads as TGTGCCAGCAGCTGGGGGATGACAGGGCTGAACACTGAAGCTTTCTTT.